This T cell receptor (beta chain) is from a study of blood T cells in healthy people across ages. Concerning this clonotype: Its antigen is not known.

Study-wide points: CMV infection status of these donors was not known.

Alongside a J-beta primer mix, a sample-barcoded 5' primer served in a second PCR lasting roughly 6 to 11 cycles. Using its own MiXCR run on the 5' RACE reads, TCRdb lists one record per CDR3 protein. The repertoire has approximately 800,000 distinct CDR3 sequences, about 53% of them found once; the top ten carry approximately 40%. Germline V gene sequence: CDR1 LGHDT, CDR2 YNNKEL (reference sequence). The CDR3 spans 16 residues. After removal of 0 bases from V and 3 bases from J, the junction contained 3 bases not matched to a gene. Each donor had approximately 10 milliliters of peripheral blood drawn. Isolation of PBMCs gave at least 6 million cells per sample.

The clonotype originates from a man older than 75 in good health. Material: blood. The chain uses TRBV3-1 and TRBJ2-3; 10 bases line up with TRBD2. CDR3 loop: CASSQDASGRTDTQYF. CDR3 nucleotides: TGTGCCAGCAGCCAAGATGCTAGCGGGAGAACAGATACGCAGTATTTT.